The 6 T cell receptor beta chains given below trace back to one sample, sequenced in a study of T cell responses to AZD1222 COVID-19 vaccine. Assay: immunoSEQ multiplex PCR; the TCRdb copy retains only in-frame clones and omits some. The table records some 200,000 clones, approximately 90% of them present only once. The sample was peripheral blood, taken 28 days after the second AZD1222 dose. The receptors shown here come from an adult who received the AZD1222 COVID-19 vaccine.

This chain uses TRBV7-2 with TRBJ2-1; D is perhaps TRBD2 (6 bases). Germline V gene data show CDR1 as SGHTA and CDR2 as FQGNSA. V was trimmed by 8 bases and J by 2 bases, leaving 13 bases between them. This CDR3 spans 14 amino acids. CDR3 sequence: CASRSSGAYNEQFF. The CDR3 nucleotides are TGTGCCAGCCGTAGTAGCGGAGCCTACAATGAGCAGTTCTTC.

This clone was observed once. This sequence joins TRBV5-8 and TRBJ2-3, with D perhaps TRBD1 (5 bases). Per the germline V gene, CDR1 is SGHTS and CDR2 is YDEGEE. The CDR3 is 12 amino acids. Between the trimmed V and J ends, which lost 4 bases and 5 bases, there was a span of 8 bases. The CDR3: CASSRQRDTQYF. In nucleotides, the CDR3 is TGTGCCAGCAGCCGACAGAGAGATACGCAGTATTTT.

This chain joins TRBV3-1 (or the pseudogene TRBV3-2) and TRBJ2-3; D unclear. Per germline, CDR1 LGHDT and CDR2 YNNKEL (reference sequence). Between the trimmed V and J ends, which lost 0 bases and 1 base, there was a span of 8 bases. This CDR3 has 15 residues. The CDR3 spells CASSQDPIGTDTQYF. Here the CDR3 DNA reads TGTGCCAGCAGCCAAGACCCAATTGGCACAGATACGCAGTATTTT.

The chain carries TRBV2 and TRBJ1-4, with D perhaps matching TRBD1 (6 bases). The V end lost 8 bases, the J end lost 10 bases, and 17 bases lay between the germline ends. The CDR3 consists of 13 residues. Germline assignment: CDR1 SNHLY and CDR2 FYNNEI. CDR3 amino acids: CASRGGEGAKLFF. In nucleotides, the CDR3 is TGTGCCAGCCGAGGGGGGGAAGGGGCAAAACTGTTTTTT.

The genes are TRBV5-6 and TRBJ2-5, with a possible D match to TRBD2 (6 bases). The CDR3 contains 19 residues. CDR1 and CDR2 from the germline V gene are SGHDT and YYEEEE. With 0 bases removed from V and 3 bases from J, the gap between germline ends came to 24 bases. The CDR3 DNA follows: TGTGCCAGCAGCTTGGTCCTCCGGTTCGTGGGGGGAGGAGAAGAGACCCAGTACTTC. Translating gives CASSLVLRFVGGGEETQYF.

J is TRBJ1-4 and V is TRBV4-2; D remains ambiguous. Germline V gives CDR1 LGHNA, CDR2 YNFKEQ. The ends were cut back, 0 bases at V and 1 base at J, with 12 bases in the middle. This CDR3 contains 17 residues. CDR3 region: CASSQEVRRRTNEKLFF. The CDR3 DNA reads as TGTGCCAGCAGCCAAGAGGTCCGCCGGAGAACTAATGAAAAACTGTTTTTT.